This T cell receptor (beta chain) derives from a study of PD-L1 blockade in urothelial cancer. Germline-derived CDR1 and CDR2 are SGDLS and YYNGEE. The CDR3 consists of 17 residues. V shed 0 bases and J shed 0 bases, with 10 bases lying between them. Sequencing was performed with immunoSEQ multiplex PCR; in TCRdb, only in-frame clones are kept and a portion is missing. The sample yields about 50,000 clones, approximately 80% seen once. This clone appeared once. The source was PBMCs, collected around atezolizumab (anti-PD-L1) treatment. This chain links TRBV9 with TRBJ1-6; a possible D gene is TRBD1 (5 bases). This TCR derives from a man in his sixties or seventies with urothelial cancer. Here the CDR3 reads CASSVDQGFSYNSPLHF. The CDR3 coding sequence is TGTGCCAGCAGCGTAGATCAGGGATTCTCCTATAATTCACCCCTCCACTTT. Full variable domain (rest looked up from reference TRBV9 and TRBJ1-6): DSGVTQTPKHLITATGQRVTLRCSPRSGDLSVYWYQQSLDQGLQFLIQYYNGEERAKGNILERFSAQQFPDLHSELNLSSLELGDSALYFCASSVDQGFSYNSPLHFGNGTRLTVT.